One and the same sample provided the 28 T cell receptor beta chains below, sequenced in a study of blood T cell repertoires in COVID-19. TCRdb keeps only in-frame clones here, not all; method: immunoSEQ multiplex PCR. The sample contains approximately 200,000 clones, roughly 92% of which appear only once. The specimen sequenced was peripheral blood. The source of these receptors is a man younger than 40 with COVID-19, enrolled during active disease.

The chain couples TRBV29-1 to TRBJ2-2; TRBD1 is a possible D gene (6 bases). CDR1 is SQVTM and CDR2 is ANQGSEA in the germline V gene. CDR3 length: 13 residues. V lost 6 bases to trimming and J lost 3 bases, with 11 bases between them. CDR3 amino acids: CSVADRYTGELFF. CDR3 sequence (DNA): TGCAGCGTAGCCGACAGGTACACCGGGGAGCTGTTTTTT.

The chain is built from TRBV11-2 and TRBJ1-4; 9 bases fit TRBD1. CDR1 is SGHAT, CDR2 FQNNGV, per germline. This CDR3 spans 19 amino acids. Unmatched junction bases numbered 16, after V lost 5 bases and J lost 3 bases. CDR3 in DNA: TGTGCCAGCAGCGGGACGACAGGGGGATTGTTGAGGGCTAATGAAAAACTGTTTTTT. Amino acid sequence: CASSGTTGGLLRANEKLFF.

The gene calls are TRBV19 and TRBJ2-7; 9 nucleotides agree with TRBD1. V shed 3 bases and J 3 bases; nucleotides not matched to a gene: 6. Germline V gene data show CDR1 as LNHDA and CDR2 as SQIVND (reference sequence). The CDR3 spans 15 residues. The CDR3 sequence: CASSITGTGIYEQYF. In DNA form, the CDR3 reads TGTGCCAGTAGTATCACTGGGACAGGGATCTACGAGCAGTACTTC.

The rearrangement joins TRBV5-5 to TRBJ2-5, with a possible D match to TRBD1 (5 bases). CDR1 SGHKS and CDR2 YYEKEE come from the germline V gene (reference sequence). The CDR3 spans 14 residues. The V end was cut by 0 bases, the J end by 4 bases, with 10 bases between. Here the CDR3 reads CASSLGGLTETQYF. In DNA form, the CDR3 reads TGTGCCAGCAGCTTGGGGGGCCTGACAGAGACCCAGTACTTC.

The chain's CDR3 is CASKPGQGANTEAFF. CDR3 DNA: TGTGCCAGCAAACCGGGACAGGGCGCGAACACTGAAGCTTTCTTT. The V gene is TRBV28, the J gene TRBJ1-1; 9 nucleotides agree with TRBD1. Germline CDR1 reads MDHEN; CDR2 reads SYDVKM. The CDR3 runs to 15 residues. Losses at the gene ends were 7 bases for V and 1 base for J; bases not matched to a gene: 7.

V usage is TRBV6-5 and J usage is TRBJ1-2, with D perhaps TRBD1 (6 bases). Trimming cost V 2 bases and J 4 bases, with 11 bases left between them. Germline V CDR1 and CDR2: MNHEY, SVGAGI. The CDR3 is 14 amino acids. Here the CDR3 reads CASSYGGRGYGYTF. The CDR3 bases are TGTGCCAGCAGTTACGGTGGCAGGGGCTATGGCTACACCTTC.

The V and J genes are TRBV12-5 and TRBJ1-2, with D maybe TRBD1 (5 bases). This CDR3 region has 17 residues. Germline CDR1 is LGHNT and CDR2 is FRNRAP. V was cut by 1 base and J by 3 bases, with 18 bases left in between. The CDR3 is CASGLATRQRRYYGYTF. In DNA form, the CDR3 reads TGTGCTAGTGGTTTGGCAACCCGACAGAGGCGTTACTATGGCTACACCTTC.

The DNA for the CDR3 is TGTGCCAGCAGCGTAGAACTAGCGGGGGCAGGTGAGCAGTTCTTC. This translates into CASSVELAGAGEQFF. This chain uses TRBV9 with TRBJ2-1; 11 nucleotides align to TRBD2. Per germline, CDR1 SGDLS and CDR2 YYNGEE. With V trimmed by 0 bases and J by 9 bases, 5 bases remained unmatched. The CDR3 has 15 amino acids.

The CDR3 reads CARGPGGQPQHF. CDR3 bases: TGTGCCAGAGGACCGGGAGGACAGCCCCAGCATTTT. V gene TRBV2 combines with J gene TRBJ1-5; D remains ambiguous. V was trimmed by 9 bases and J by 7 bases, leaving 13 bases between them. CDR1 is SNHLY and CDR2 is FYNNEI in the germline V gene. This CDR3 has 12 residues.

This chain joins TRBV9 and TRBJ2-3; 10 bases line up with TRBD1. Germline CDR1 is SGDLS and CDR2 is YYNGEE. The length of the CDR3 is 17 residues. J was trimmed by 6 bases and V by 3 bases; bases with no gene match: 13. CDR3 sequence reads: CASSEGKGQGFKDTQYF. The DNA for the CDR3 is TGTGCCAGCAGCGAAGGAAAGGGACAGGGGTTTAAGGATACGCAGTATTTT.

V gene TRBV5-1 combines with J gene TRBJ2-3; D gene ambiguous. CDR3 length: 14 amino acids. V lost 5 bases and J lost 4, with 14 bases in between. Looked up from germline, CDR1 is SGHRS and CDR2 is YFSETQ. CDR3 sequence: CASRQLLGADTQYF. CDR3 sequence (DNA): TGCGCCAGCAGACAGCTTTTAGGTGCAGATACGCAGTATTTT.

This clone showed up just a few times. This chain uses TRBV27 with TRBJ1-2; 10 bases line up with TRBD1. This CDR3 comprises 14 residues. V gave up 5 bases and J gave up 6 bases; unmatched junction bases: 6. Germline lookup yields CDR1 MNHEY and CDR2 SMNVEV (reference sequence). CDR3 in DNA: TGTGCCAGCAGTGCCATAGGGACAGGGGATGGCTACACCTTC. Translating it yields CASSAIGTGDGYTF.

This rearrangement joins TRBV14 to TRBJ2-3; the D gene is possibly TRBD1 (6 bases). V dropped 4 bases and J dropped 1 base, with 12 bases sitting between them. The CDR3 extends over 15 amino acids. Germline CDR1 and CDR2: SGHDN and FVKESK. The CDR3 sequence is CASSPQGRGTDTQYF. CDR3 in DNA: TGTGCCAGCAGCCCACAGGGACGAGGCACAGATACGCAGTATTTT.

The chain is built from TRBV6-1 and TRBJ2-5; tentative D call: TRBD2 (6 bases). V dropped 1 base and J dropped 5 bases, with 11 bases sitting between them. The CDR3 consists of 14 residues. The germline V gene encodes CDR1 MNHNS and CDR2 SASEGT. CDR3 nucleotide sequence: TGTGCCAGCAGTGAAGTGGGGGGAACCGAGACCCAGTACTTC. Amino acids: CASSEVGGTETQYF.

The rearrangement links TRBV14 to TRBJ1-3, with D hard to call. Deletions cut 2 bases from V and 0 bases from J, with 8 bases between. The CDR3 is made up of 15 amino acids. Germline V gene lookup returns CDR1 SGHDN and CDR2 FVKESK. CDR3 in DNA: TGTGCCAGCAGCCAACAAGCCGTCTCTGGAAACACCATATATTTT. This gives the protein CASSQQAVSGNTIYF.

This clone appeared once. This chain connects TRBV3-1 (or the pseudogene TRBV3-2) to TRBJ1-4, with D possibly being TRBD1 (5 bases). Looked up from germline, CDR1 is LGHDT and CDR2 is YNNKEL (reference sequence). CDR3 length equals 16 residues. The V end was cut by 4 bases, the J end by 7 bases, with 19 bases between. The CDR3 sequence: CASSRPGVGGSEKLFF. The CDR3 bases are TGTGCCAGCAGCCGACCCGGGGTCGGGGGATCTGAAAAACTGTTTTTT.

In this sample, this clone turned up once. The rearrangement joins TRBV28 to TRBJ2-7, with D possibly matching TRBD1 (6 bases). Trimming pared 3 bases from V and 2 bases from J, leaving 8 bases between. The CDR3 has 13 amino acids. Germline loops: CDR1 MDHEN, CDR2 SYDVKM. The CDR3 is CASSLNRAYEQYF. The CDR3, as DNA: TGTGCCAGCAGTTTGAACAGGGCCTACGAGCAGTACTTC.

This clone was seen just once. This chain uses TRBV5-4 with TRBJ2-3, with 9 positions matching TRBD2. This CDR3 comprises 16 residues. Germline trimming cut 4 bases from V and 6 bases from J; bases unmatched to any gene: 12. Per the germline V gene, CDR1 is SGHNT and CDR2 is YYREEE (reference sequence). CDR3 protein: CASSHFGAGGSDTQYF. The CDR3 region has the DNA TGTGCCAGCAGCCACTTTGGAGCGGGGGGAAGTGATACGCAGTATTTT.

This clone has a single count. J is TRBJ2-5 and V is TRBV21-1; the table's D call TRBD1 went unverified against the DNA. TRBV21-1 is noted as a pseudogene. This CDR3 region has 13 residues. The CDR3 loop is CASRQKSRETQYF. The CDR3 bases are TGTGCCAGCAGACAGAAGTCTCGTGAGACCCAGTACTTC.

The chain recombines TRBV3-1 (or the pseudogene TRBV3-2) with TRBJ1-2; 12 bases agree with TRBD1. Germline V gene data show CDR1 as LGHDT and CDR2 as YNNKEL (reference sequence). The CDR3 contains 16 residues. The trim removed 7 bases at V and 6 bases at J, leaving 12 bases unmatched. CDR3 loop: CASTKRPGQGADGYTF. The CDR3 DNA reads as TGTGCCAGCACCAAAAGACCGGGACAGGGGGCGGATGGCTACACCTTC.

This sequence joins TRBV27 and TRBJ2-1, with a weak D call TRBD2 (5 bases). The CDR3 totals 15 residues. V lost 7 bases to trimming and J lost 0 bases, with 13 bases between them. The V gene's germline CDR1 is MNHEY and CDR2 SMNVEV (reference sequence). The CDR3 bases are TGTGCCAGCACCGTTACTAGAGGCTCCTACAATGAGCAGTTCTTC. It yields the protein CASTVTRGSYNEQFF.

This chain connects TRBV28 to TRBJ2-7; the match to TRBD1 covers 9 bases. The CDR3 spans 16 residues. From germline, CDR1 is MDHEN and CDR2 SYDVKM. Trimming at V came to 6 bases and at J to 2 bases, leaving 11 bases not matched to a gene. DNA for the CDR3: TGTGCCAGCAGCTCCTCTGCGGGACAGGGTCCCTACGAGCAGTACTTC. Its translation: CASSSSAGQGPYEQYF.

The genes are TRBV7-3 and TRBJ1-1, with 8 positions matching TRBD1. Germline V gene sequence: CDR1 SGHTA, CDR2 FQGTGA. The J segment lost 3 bases and the V segment lost 1 base, leaving 1 base of the junction unmatched. CDR3 length: 14 residues. Here the CDR3 reads CASSLNRGDTEAFF. The DNA for the CDR3 is TGTGCCAGCAGCTTAAACAGGGGGGACACTGAAGCTTTCTTT.

This rearrangement joins TRBV13 to TRBJ1-5; D is unresolved. CDR3 length equals 14 residues. In germline, CDR1 is PRHDT, CDR2 FYEKMQ (reference sequence). V lost 4 bases and J lost 3, with 10 bases in between. The CDR3 protein is CASSSGYFNQPQHF. CDR3 nucleotides: TGTGCCAGCAGCTCCGGGTATTTCAATCAGCCCCAGCATTTT.

V and J are TRBV3-1 (or the pseudogene TRBV3-2) and TRBJ1-2, with a possible D match to TRBD1 (5 bases). V lost 4 bases to trimming and J lost 0 bases, with 9 bases between them. Germline values: CDR1 LGHDT, CDR2 YNNKEL (reference sequence). The CDR3 contains 14 residues. The CDR3 sequence is CASSLSTANYGYTF. In DNA, the CDR3 is TGTGCCAGCAGCCTATCGACAGCTAACTATGGCTACACCTTC.

The chain uses TRBV29-1 and TRBJ1-1; 7 nucleotides line up with TRBD1. The CDR3 contains 13 residues. Unmatched junction bases numbered 5, after V lost 6 bases and J lost 1 base. Germline CDR1 and CDR2: SQVTM and ANQGSEA. CDR3 amino acids: CSVEDRRNTEAFF. The CDR3 coding sequence is TGCAGCGTGGAGGACAGGAGGAACACTGAAGCTTTCTTT.

The chain has TRBV5-5 and TRBJ1-5, with D tentatively TRBD1 (5 bases). The CDR3 consists of 14 residues. V lost 4 bases and J 9 bases, leaving 17 bases between the germline ends. Germline lookup yields CDR1 SGHKS and CDR2 YYEKEE (reference sequence). The CDR3 loop reads CASSLRGTPMPQHF. DNA for the CDR3: TGTGCCAGCAGCCTACGCGGGACCCCAATGCCCCAGCATTTT.

The chain carries TRBV10-2 and TRBJ2-3; 16 positions match TRBD2. Trimming removed 6 bases from V and 2 bases from J; junction bases left unmatched: 11. The V gene's germline CDR1 is WSHSY and CDR2 SAAADI. The CDR3 is 19 amino acids. The CDR3 reads CASSAGTSGGAVFTDTQYF. The CDR3 DNA follows: TGCGCCAGCAGCGCCGGGACTAGCGGGGGGGCCGTCTTCACAGATACGCAGTATTTT.